This TCR beta chain was captured in a study of T-cell memory formation after mild COVID-19. About the study: In these data, TCR clusters were largely donor specific. Study-wide results and limits: Whereas later expanders leaned CD4+, clones contracting day 15 to 85 showed a balanced CD4/CD8 makeup.

This clonotype was observed a few times. Its antigen is currently unknown. Employing constant-segment primers, 5'RACE generated TCR alpha and TCR beta cDNA libraries bearing sample barcodes and UMIs. TCRdb independently ran MiXCR on the 5' RACE reads; one entry per CDR3 protein. The sample lists about 270,000 distinct CDR3 sequences, 16% occurring once. The CDR3 loop spans 13 amino acids. V was clipped by 1 base and J by 5 bases, with 7 bases between them. Germline CDR1 reads MGHRA; CDR2 reads YSYEKL. The sample comprised PBMCs or a T cell subset sorted from them (not recorded which). The source of this sequence is a man between 18 and 35 years old who had mild COVID-19 (a few samples of this study predate the infection). Cell type and time point are not known. The chain employs TRBV4-1 and TRBJ2-3, with TRBD2 as a possible D gene (6 bases). The CDR3 region has the DNA TGCGCCAGCAGCCAAGCGGAGGGAGATACGCAGTATTTT. It codes for CASSQAEGDTQYF.